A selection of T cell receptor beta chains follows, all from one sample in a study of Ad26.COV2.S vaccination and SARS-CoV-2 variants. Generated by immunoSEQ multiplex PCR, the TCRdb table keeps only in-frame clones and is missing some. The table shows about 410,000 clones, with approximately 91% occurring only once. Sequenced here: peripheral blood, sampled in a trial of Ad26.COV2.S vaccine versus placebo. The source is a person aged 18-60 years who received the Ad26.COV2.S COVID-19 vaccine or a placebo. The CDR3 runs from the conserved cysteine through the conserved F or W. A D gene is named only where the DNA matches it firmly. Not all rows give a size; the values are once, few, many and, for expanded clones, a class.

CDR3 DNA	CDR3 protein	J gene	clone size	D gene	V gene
TGTGCCTGGAGTAAGCCTCTCGGGGGAGAGACCCAGTACTTC	CAWSKPLGGETQYF	TRBJ2-5	-	-	TRBV30
TGTGCCAGCAGTTACGGTCAGGGGGCGCTTAGTAATCAGCCCCAGCATTTT	CASSYGQGALSNQPQHF	TRBJ1-5	-	TRBD1	TRBV6-2/TRBV6-3
TGCGCCAGCAGCCAAGAGCCCCATCAGCCCCAGCATTTT	CASSQEPHQPQHF	TRBJ1-5	-	-	TRBV4-1
TGTGCCAGCAGCCAAGGGGGGTTCACCTACGAGCAGTACTTC	CASSQGGFTYEQYF	TRBJ2-7	-	-	TRBV3-1/TRBV3-2
TGTGCCAGCAGTTACTCGGGCCAGCTCTATGGCTACACCTTC	CASSYSGQLYGYTF	TRBJ1-2	-	-	TRBV6-5
TGTGCCACCAGAAGCGGGAGTGGGTCCTACAATGAGCAGTTCTTC	CATRSGSGSYNEQFF	TRBJ2-1	-	TRBD2	TRBV28
TGTGCCACCAGCCCCGGGTCAGACTACGAGCAGTACTTC	CATSPGSDYEQYF	TRBJ2-7	-	-	TRBV24-1
TGTGCCAGCAGTTACTCGATTGGGACAGAGCAGTTCTTC	CASSYSIGTEQFF	TRBJ2-1	once	-	TRBV6-2/TRBV6-3
TGTGCTAGCACCCCCGGGACCGCCTACCAAGAGACCCAGTACTTC	CASTPGTAYQETQYF	TRBJ2-5	-	-	TRBV7-7
TGTGCCATCGGGACAGATACGCAGTATTTT	CAIGTDTQYF	TRBJ2-3	-	-	TRBV10-3
TGTGCCAGCAGTTTCGGGACACCCTCCTACGAGCAGTACTTC	CASSFGTPSYEQYF	TRBJ2-7	-	-	TRBV27
TGCGCCAGCAGAAAGGACACCACCCAAGAGACCCAGTACTTC	CASRKDTTQETQYF	TRBJ2-5	-	-	TRBV5-1
TGTGCCAGCAGCCCTCTCAGGGGGCGAGGGTACAATGAGCAGTTCTTC	CASSPLRGRGYNEQFF	TRBJ2-1	-	TRBD1	TRBV7-2
TGCAGCGCCGAGGCCGGGGCCAACGTCCTGACTTTC	CSAEAGANVLTF	TRBJ2-6	-	-	TRBV29-1
TGCGCCAGCAGCCATGTAAGAGCGGGACTCCACTACGAGCAGTACTTC	CASSHVRAGLHYEQYF	TRBJ2-7	-	TRBD2	TRBV4-1
TGTGCCAGCAGCGGGACTAGCGGGAGATCCTACGAGCAGTACTTC	CASSGTSGRSYEQYF	TRBJ2-7	-	TRBD2	TRBV7-2
TGCGCCAGCAGCTCAGATTACGAGCAGTACTTC	CASSSDYEQYF	TRBJ2-7	-	-	TRBV5-1
TGTGCCAGCAGCTTTCCGACTAGCGGGAGTGGGGATACGCAGTATTTT	CASSFPTSGSGDTQYF	TRBJ2-3	-	TRBD2	TRBV5-4
TGTGCCAGCTCAGTGATGAACACTGAAGCTTTCTTT	CASSVMNTEAFF	TRBJ1-1	-	-	TRBV7-2
TGTGCCAGCAGCTTAGATCGGGGGACAGGGGTCGAGCAGTACTTC	CASSLDRGTGVEQYF	TRBJ2-7	-	TRBD1	TRBV11-2
TGTGCCAGCAGCATCTTACAGCGGGACAGGATTGAGCAGTTCTTC	CASSILQRDRIEQFF	TRBJ2-1	-	-	TRBV5-6
TGCGCCAGCAGCCAAGAAGGGCAGGGCTCCCAGCCCCAGCATTTT	CASSQEGQGSQPQHF	TRBJ1-5	-	-	TRBV4-3
TGTGCCAGCACTACCGGGACTAGCGGCCACAATGAGCAGTTCTTC	CASTTGTSGHNEQFF	TRBJ2-1	-	TRBD2	TRBV3-1/TRBV3-2
TGTGCCAGCAGGCTCACAGAGAACACTGAAGCTTTCTTT	CASRLTENTEAFF	TRBJ1-1	-	-	TRBV7-2
TGTGCCAGCAGCTTATTAGGAAGAGGATCACCCCTCCACTTT	CASSLLGRGSPLHF	TRBJ1-6	-	-	TRBV7-9
TGTGCCAGCAGCGTAGTCTCCGGGGCGCGGGAGCAGTACTTC	CASSVVSGAREQYF	TRBJ2-7	-	-	TRBV9
TGTGCCAGCAGAAGAGGGGGTAGCGGGAGCACGGGGACCTACGAGCAGTACTTC	CASRRGGSGSTGTYEQYF	TRBJ2-7	few	TRBD2	TRBV28
TGTGCCACCAGCAGAGCCCGACTAGCGCGGGAGCACTACGAGCAGTACTTC	CATSRARLAREHYEQYF	TRBJ2-7	-	TRBD2	TRBV15
TGTGCCAGCAGTTACTCCACAGGTCAGCCCCAGCATTTT	CASSYSTGQPQHF	TRBJ1-5	-	-	TRBV6-6
TGCGCCAGCAGCTTGAACAGGGGGGGATCTGGAAACACCATATATTTT	CASSLNRGGSGNTIYF	TRBJ1-3	-	TRBD1	TRBV5-1
TGTGCCTGGACCCAGGACCTTTCCGATTGGGATGGCTACACCTTC	CAWTQDLSDWDGYTF	TRBJ1-2	-	-	TRBV30
TGTGCCAGCAGAGACAGGAGGACTAATGAAAAACTGTTTTTT	CASRDRRTNEKLFF	TRBJ1-4	once	-	TRBV28
TGTGCCAGCAGTTTCCCGACAGAAGAGACCCAGTACTTC	CASSFPTEETQYF	TRBJ2-5	-	-	TRBV12-3/TRBV12-4
TGCAGTGCTAGTGATCGTAGCGGGAGAGACACCGGGGAGCTGTTTTTT	CSASDRSGRDTGELFF	TRBJ2-2	-	TRBD2	TRBV20-1
TGCAGCTGCGGATCTACAACTAATGAAAAACTGTTTTTT	CSCGSTTNEKLFF	TRBJ1-4	-	-	TRBV29-1
TGTGCCTGGAGGGGACTAGCGGGAGCCGACAATGAGCAGTTCTTC	CAWRGLAGADNEQFF	TRBJ2-1	-	TRBD2	TRBV30
TGCGCCAGCAGCCCCCTAGCGGAGAGCTCCTACAATGAGCAGTTCTTC	CASSPLAESSYNEQFF	TRBJ2-1	-	TRBD2	TRBV10-1
TGTGCCAGCAGCGTAGGGGTGACCGATACGCAGTATTTT	CASSVGVTDTQYF	TRBJ2-3	-	-	TRBV9
TGTGCCAGCAGGGGGACTAGCGACCACTACGAGCAGTACTTC	CASRGTSDHYEQYF	TRBJ2-7	-	TRBD2	TRBV2
TGTGCCATCAGCTCGGGACAGAGCTCTGGAAACACCATATATTTT	CAISSGQSSGNTIYF	TRBJ1-3	-	TRBD1	TRBV10-3
TGTGCCAGCAGCCAAGATCCCCACACCCAGGGAAATGACGAGCAGTACTTC	CASSQDPHTQGNDEQYF	TRBJ2-7	-	-	TRBV3-1/TRBV3-2
TGTGCCAGCAGGCCCCCCGGGCGGGGGGGCACAGATACGCAGTATTTT	CASRPPGRGGTDTQYF	TRBJ2-3	-	TRBD2	TRBV7-9
TGTGCCACCCGGGACAGGGGGCTTCCTTTAAACTATGGCTACACCTTC	CATRDRGLPLNYGYTF	TRBJ1-2	-	TRBD1	TRBV19
TGTGCCATCAGTGAGTGGGACAGGGGGCAAGAGACCCAGTACTTC	CAISEWDRGQETQYF	TRBJ2-5	-	TRBD1	TRBV10-3
TGCGCCAGCAGCCTCAGGGTTCGGGCGGGAAGGGACAATGAGCAGTTCTTC	CASSLRVRAGRDNEQFF	TRBJ2-1	-	-	TRBV5-1
TGCGCCAGCAGCCAAGTAGTTGGCGGGACGAGGGATTCACCCCTCCACTTT	CASSQVVGGTRDSPLHF	TRBJ1-6	once	-	TRBV4-1
TGTGCCAGCAGCCAAGGGCCGGGCACTCCAGATACGCAGTATTTT	CASSQGPGTPDTQYF	TRBJ2-3	once	-	TRBV3-1/TRBV3-2
TGTGCCATCACGGCGGGAGGACCCCCCTACGAGCAGTACTTC	CAITAGGPPYEQYF	TRBJ2-7	-	TRBD2	TRBV10-3
TGTGCCAGCAGTTCAAGGACGACCTCCGGGACAGGGGGCGAGCAGTACTTC	CASSSRTTSGTGGEQYF	TRBJ2-7	-	TRBD1	TRBV28
TGTGCCAGCAGCTCCGACAGCATTTATGGCTACACCTTC	CASSSDSIYGYTF	TRBJ1-2	-	-	TRBV7-9
TGTGCCAGCAGCCAAGAACCTCTGGACGTTCTGTACTTC	CASSQEPLDVLYF	TRBJ2-7	-	-	TRBV3-1/TRBV3-2
TGTGCCAGCAGCTTGGTGGCAGGGGACGGTGAAGCTTTCTTT	CASSLVAGDGEAFF	TRBJ1-1	-	-	TRBV5-6